Sequencing of this TCR beta chain was carried out in a study of post-analysis software for immune sequencing data. On this clonotype: As yet, its antigen is unknown.

Study results and caveats: Clustering by F measure revealed strong co-clustering among samples prepared together in one batch. Normalized Chao1 diversity in multiple sclerosis patients fell significantly below that of controls.

The TCR beta cDNA libraries carried unique molecular identifiers. Each CDR3 protein is one row after TCRdb ran MiXCR on the PCR reads. In the table there are approximately 730,000 distinct CDR3 sequences, about half of which are singletons. The TCR sequence derives from a girl aged 5 to 17 with multiple sclerosis. Sequenced: blood.

The CDR3 DNA reads TGCGCCAGCAGCTTGGGAGGGGTCCCCTACAATGAGCAGTTCTTC. Amino acid sequence: CASSLGGVPYNEQFF. The chain couples TRBV5-1 to TRBJ2-1; D may match TRBD1 or TRBD2 (5 bases each). CDR1 SGHRS and CDR2 YFSETQ come from the germline V gene. This CDR3 region has 15 residues. V dropped 0 bases and J dropped 2 bases, with 9 bases sitting between them.